The sequence of this TCR beta chain was determined in a study of T cell responses to AZD1222 COVID-19 vaccine. For this clone: Its specificity is not known.

Produced via immunoSEQ multiplex PCR; TCRdb's table is partial and in-frame only. The sample lists 150,000 to 200,000 clones, 94% occurring once. Study observations and caveats: Researchers report vaccine-associated CD4 TCRs spanning spike, with dominance at 160-218 and 743-854.

The sequencing used peripheral blood, collected 28 days after the second AZD1222 dose. This clonotype was obtained from an adult who received the AZD1222 COVID-19 vaccine.

The CDR3 spells CASRRGTSGSGEETQYF. The CDR3 DNA reads as TGCGCCAGCAGACGGGGGACTAGCGGGTCAGGGGAGGAGACCCAGTACTTC. This chain links TRBV4-1 with TRBJ2-5; 12 nucleotides match TRBD2. This CDR3 comprises 17 residues. Losses at the gene ends were 6 bases for V and 5 bases for J; bases not matched to a gene: 13. In germline, CDR1 is MGHRA, CDR2 YSYEKL.